This TCR beta chain is from a study of cytomegalovirus exposure and HLA in healthy donors. Of note for this clone: Its antigen remains unidentified.

Profiling relied on immunoSEQ multiplex PCR, and the TCRdb table lists in-frame clones only, not all of them. The table lists 200,000 or so clones, 75% to 95% of them singletons. General study findings and limits: According to a subsequent analysis, TCR clusters from the first cohort were inclined to appear together in the 90 to 150 validation repertoires. Generally TCR sequences proved uncommon, though certain public TCRs appeared in numerous donors.

Germline lookup yields CDR1 ENHRY and CDR2 SYGVKD. Germline trimming cut 2 bases from V and 8 bases from J; bases unmatched to any gene: 3. The CDR3 runs 14 residues. This TCR came from a woman aged 18 to 35 in good health and CMV-seronegative. The sample consisted of PBMCs. The chain employs TRBV10-3 and TRBJ1-4; 9 bases agree with TRBD1. The CDR3, as DNA: TGTGCCATCAGTGAGGGACAGGGGAAAGAAAAACTGTTTTTT. Translated, it gives CAISEGQGKEKLFF.